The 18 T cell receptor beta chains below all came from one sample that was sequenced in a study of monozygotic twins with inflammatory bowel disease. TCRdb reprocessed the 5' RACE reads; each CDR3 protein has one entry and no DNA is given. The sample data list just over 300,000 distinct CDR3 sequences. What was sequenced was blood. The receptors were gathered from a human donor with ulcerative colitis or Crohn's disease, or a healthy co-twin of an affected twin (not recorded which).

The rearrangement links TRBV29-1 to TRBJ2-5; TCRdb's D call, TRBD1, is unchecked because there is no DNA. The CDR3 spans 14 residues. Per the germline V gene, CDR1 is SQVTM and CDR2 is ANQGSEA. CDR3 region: CSVEHWTGQETQYF.

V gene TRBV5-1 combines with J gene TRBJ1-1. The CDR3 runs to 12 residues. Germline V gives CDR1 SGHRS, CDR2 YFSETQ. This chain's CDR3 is CASSRDNTEAFF.

Here the CDR3 reads CASSPGQGVAGELFF. V is TRBV5-1 and J is TRBJ2-2; the TCRdb call, TRBD1, lacks DNA for checking. Germline assignment: CDR1 SGHRS and CDR2 YFSETQ. This CDR3 is 15 amino acids long.

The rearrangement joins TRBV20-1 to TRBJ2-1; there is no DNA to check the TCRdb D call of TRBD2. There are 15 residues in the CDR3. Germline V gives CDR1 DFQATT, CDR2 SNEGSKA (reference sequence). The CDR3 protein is CSARETSGRYNEQFF.

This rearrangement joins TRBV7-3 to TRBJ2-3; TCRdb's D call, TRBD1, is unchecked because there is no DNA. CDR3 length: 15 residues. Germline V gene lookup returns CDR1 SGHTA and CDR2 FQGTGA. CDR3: CASSLLWGGADTQYF.

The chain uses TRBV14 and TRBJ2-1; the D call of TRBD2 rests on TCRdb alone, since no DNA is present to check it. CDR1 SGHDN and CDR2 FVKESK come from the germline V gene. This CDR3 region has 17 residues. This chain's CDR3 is CASTQDPGREPRNEQFF.

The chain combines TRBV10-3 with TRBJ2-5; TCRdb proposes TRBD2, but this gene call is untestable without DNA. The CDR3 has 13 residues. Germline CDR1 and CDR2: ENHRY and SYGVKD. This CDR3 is CAISVDGGETQYF.

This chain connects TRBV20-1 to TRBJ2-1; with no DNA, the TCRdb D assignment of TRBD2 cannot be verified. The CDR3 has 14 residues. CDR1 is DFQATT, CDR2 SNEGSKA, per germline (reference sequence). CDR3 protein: CSATPGGSWNEQFF.

This CDR3 reads CATRAGTDTGELFF. This rearrangement joins TRBV24-1 to TRBJ2-2; the TRBD1 assignment by TCRdb is unverifiable without DNA. The CDR3 length is 14 residues. Germline CDR1 is KGHDR and CDR2 is SFDVKD.

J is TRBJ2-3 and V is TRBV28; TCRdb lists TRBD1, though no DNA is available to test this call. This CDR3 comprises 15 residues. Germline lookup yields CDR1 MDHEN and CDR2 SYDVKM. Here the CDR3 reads CASSLTLRGTDTQYF.

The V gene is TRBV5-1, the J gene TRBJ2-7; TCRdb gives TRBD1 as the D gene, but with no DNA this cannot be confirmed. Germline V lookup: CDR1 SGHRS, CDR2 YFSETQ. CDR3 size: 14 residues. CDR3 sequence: CASTKGQGIYEQYF.

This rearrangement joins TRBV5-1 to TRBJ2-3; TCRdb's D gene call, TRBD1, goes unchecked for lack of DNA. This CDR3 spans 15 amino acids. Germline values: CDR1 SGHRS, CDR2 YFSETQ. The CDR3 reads CASMRDRGRTDTQYF.

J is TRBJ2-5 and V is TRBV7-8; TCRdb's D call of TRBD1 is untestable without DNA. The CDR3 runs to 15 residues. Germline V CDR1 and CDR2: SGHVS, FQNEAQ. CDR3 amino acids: CASSLFGTPQETQYF.

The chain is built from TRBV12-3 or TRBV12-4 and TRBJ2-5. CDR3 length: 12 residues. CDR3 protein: CASSLIKETQYF.

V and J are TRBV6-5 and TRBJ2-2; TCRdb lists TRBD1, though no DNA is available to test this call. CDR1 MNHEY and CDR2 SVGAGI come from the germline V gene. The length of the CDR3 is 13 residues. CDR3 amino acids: CASSYAGDRELFF.

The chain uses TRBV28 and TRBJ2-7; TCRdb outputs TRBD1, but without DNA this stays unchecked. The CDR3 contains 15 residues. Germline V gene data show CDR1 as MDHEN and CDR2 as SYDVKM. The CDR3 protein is CASSPRGGPTYEQYF. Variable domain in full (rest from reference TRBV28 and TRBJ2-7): DVKVTQSSRYLVKRTGEKVFLECVQDMDHENMFWYRQDPGLGLRLIYFSYDVKMKEKGDIPEGYSVSREKKERFSLILESASTNQTSMYLCASSPRGGPTYEQYFGPGTRLTVT.

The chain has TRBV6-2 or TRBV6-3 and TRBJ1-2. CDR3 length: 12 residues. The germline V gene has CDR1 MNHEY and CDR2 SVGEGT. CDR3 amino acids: CASSLTAGGYTF.

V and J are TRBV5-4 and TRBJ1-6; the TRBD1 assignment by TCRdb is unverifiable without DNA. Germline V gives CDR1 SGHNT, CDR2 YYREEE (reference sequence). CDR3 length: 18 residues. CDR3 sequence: CASSPAGRSSSYNSPLHF.